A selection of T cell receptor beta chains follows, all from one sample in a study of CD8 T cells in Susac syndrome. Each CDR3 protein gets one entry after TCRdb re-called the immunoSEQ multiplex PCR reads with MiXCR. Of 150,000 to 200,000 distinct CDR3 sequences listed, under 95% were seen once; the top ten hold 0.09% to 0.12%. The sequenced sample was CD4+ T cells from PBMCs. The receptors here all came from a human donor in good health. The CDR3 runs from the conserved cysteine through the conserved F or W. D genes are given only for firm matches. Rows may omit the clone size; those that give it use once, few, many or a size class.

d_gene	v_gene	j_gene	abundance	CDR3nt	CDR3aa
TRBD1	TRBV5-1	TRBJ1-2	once	TGCGCCAGCAGCTTGGGATTCGGGACAGACTATGGCTACACCTTC	CASSLGFGTDYGYTF
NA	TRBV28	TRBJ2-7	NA	TGTGCCAGCGGAATCCAGGGGACCTCCTACGAGCAGTACTTC	CASGIQGTSYEQYF
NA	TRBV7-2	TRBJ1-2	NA	TGTGCCAGCAGCTTAGTACAGGTTAACTATGGCTACACCTTC	CASSLVQVNYGYTF
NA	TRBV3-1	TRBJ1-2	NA	TGTGCCAGCAGCCGCGCGTTGGACGGCTACACCTTC	CASSRALDGYTF
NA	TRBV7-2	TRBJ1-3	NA	TGTGCCAGCAGCGTGACTGAAGGAAACACCATATATTTT	CASSVTEGNTIYF
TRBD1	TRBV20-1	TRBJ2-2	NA	TGCAGTGCTAGAGATCCCTGGACAGGAGCTTCGAACACCGGGGAGCTGTTTTTT	CSARDPWTGASNTGELFF
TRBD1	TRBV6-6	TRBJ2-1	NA	TGTGCCAGCAGTTACCGGGGACAGGGGGGGAATGAGCAGTTCTTC	CASSYRGQGGNEQFF
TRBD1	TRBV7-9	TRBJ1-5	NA	TGTGCCAGCAGCAAGACAGGGAATAGCAATCAGCCCCAGCATTTT	CASSKTGNSNQPQHF
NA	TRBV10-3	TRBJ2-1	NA	TGTGCCATCAGGCTAGGGGACCATGAGCAGTTCTTC	CAIRLGDHEQFF
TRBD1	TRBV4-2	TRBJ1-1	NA	TGTGCCAGCAGCCAAGGGGACAGGAACACTGAAGCTTTCTTT	CASSQGDRNTEAFF
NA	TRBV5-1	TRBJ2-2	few	TGCGCCAGCAGCTTGCGATGGACAGAGAACACCGGGGAGCTGTTTTTT	CASSLRWTENTGELFF
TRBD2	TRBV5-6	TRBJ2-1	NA	TGTGCCAGCAGCCCGGGACTAGCGGGGGATTATGAGCAGTTCTTC	CASSPGLAGDYEQFF
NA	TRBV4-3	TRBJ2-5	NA	TGCGCCAGCAGCCAAGTCGCGGATGAGACCCAGTACTTC	CASSQVADETQYF
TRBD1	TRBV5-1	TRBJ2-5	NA	TGCGCCAGCAGCTCAGCCGGGACAGGGTCCGGGACCCAGTACTTC	CASSSAGTGSGTQYF
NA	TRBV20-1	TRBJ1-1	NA	TGCAGTGCTAGCAAGATGAGGGGGAACACTGAAGCTTTCTTT	CSASKMRGNTEAFF
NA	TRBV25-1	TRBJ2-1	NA	TGTGCCAGCAGTGAATTTGGTTACAATGAGCAGTTCTTC	CASSEFGYNEQFF
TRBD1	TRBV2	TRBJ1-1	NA	TGTGCCTCGGACAGGGAGAATCCAGAAGCTTTCTTT	CASDRENPEAFF
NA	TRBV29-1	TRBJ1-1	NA	TGCAGCGTTGGCCCGGACAGCCCGAGCACTGAAGCTTTCTTT	CSVGPDSPSTEAFF
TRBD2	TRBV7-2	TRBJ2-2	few	TGTGCCAGCAGCCGGGGGGCCGGGGAGCTGTTTTTT	CASSRGAGELFF
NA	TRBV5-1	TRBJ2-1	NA	TGCGCCAGCAGCTTGGGGGCAGGGCCCTACAATGAGCAGTTCTTC	CASSLGAGPYNEQFF
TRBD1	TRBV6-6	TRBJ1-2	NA	TGTGCCAGCAGTCCCTCCACGACAGGGGGCTATGGCTACACCTTC	CASSPSTTGGYGYTF
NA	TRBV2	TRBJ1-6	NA	TGTGCCAGCGCTCTTGGCTCCTATAATTCACCCCTCCACTTT	CASALGSYNSPLHF
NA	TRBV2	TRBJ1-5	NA	TGTGCCAGCAGCGCTATACCGGGACTGAGCAATCAGCCCCAGCATTTT	CASSAIPGLSNQPQHF
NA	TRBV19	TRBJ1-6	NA	TGTGCCAGTGCGTGGACCGTGGGGGCTAATTCACCCCTCCACTTT	CASAWTVGANSPLHF
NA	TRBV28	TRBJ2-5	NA	TGTGCCAGCAGTTTTTATCGGACAGTTCAAGAGACCCAGTACTTC	CASSFYRTVQETQYF
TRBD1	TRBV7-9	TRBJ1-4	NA	TGTGCCAGCAGCGAAGGATTGGGGACAGGAGTAAAACTGTTTTTT	CASSEGLGTGVKLFF
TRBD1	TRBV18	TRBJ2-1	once	TGTGCCAGCTCACCATCCCGGGACAGGGTCCACAATGAGCAGTTCTTC	CASSPSRDRVHNEQFF
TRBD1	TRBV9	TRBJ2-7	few	TGTGCCAGCAACCGACAGGGCCTCTACGAGCAGTACTTC	CASNRQGLYEQYF
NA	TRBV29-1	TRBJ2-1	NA	TGCAGCGTTTCTCGGGGTCGTAGTGAGCAGTTCTTC	CSVSRGRSEQFF
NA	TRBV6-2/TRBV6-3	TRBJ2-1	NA	TGTGCCAGCAGTTACACCGGCAAGGGGGAGTTCTCCTACAATGAGCAGTTCTTC	CASSYTGKGEFSYNEQFF
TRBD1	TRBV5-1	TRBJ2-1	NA	TGCGCCAGCAGCCCCTTGGGACAGAGACACAATGAGCAGTTCTTC	CASSPLGQRHNEQFF
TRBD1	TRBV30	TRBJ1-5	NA	TGTGCCTGGAGTACCGGGACAGGGGGGACTCAGCCCCAGCATTTT	CAWSTGTGGTQPQHF
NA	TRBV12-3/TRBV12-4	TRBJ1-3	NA	TGTGCCAGCACCTTGGGGGCAGACTCTGGAAACACCATATATTTT	CASTLGADSGNTIYF
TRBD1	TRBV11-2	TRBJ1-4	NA	TGTGCCAGCAGCCCCCAGGGACAGTATAATGAAAAACTGTTTTTT	CASSPQGQYNEKLFF
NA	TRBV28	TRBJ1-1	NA	TGTGCCAGCAGTTCCCTTCACACTGAAGCTTTCTTT	CASSSLHTEAFF
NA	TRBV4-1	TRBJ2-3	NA	TGCGCCAGCAGCCAAGATCTCGGCTCCTTCGGGCAAGATACGCAGTATTTT	CASSQDLGSFGQDTQYF
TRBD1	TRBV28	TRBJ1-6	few	TGTGCCAGCAGTTTGGGACAGAATTCACCCCTCCACTTT	CASSLGQNSPLHF
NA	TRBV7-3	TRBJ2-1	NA	TGTGCCAGCAGCGGGGGGCCAGACATCTACAATGAGCAGTTCTTC	CASSGGPDIYNEQFF
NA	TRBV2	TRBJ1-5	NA	TGTGCCAGCAGGGGGTCACTTTGGTCCCAGCATTTT	CASRGSLWSQHF
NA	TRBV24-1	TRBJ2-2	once	TGTGCCACCAGTGATCCTGGTAAAGCCGGGGAGCTGTTTTTT	CATSDPGKAGELFF
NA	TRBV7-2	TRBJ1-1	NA	TGTGCCAGCAGCTTCCGAGTGGGGAACACTGAAGCTTTCTTT	CASSFRVGNTEAFF
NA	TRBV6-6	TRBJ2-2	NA	TGTGCCAGCAGTGATCGGGGCACCGGGGAGCTGTTTTTT	CASSDRGTGELFF
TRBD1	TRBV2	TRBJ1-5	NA	TGTGCCAGCAGCGCCCAGGGGGCCAATCAGCCCCAGCATTTT	CASSAQGANQPQHF
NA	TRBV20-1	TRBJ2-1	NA	TGCAGTGCGCAACATAGTATGGGCCACCGCAATGAGCAGTTCTTC	CSAQHSMGHRNEQFF
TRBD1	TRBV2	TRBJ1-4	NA	TGTGCCAGCAGAGATTACAGGGGTTCCTTTGAAAAACTGTTTTTT	CASRDYRGSFEKLFF
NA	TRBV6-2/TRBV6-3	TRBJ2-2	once	TGTGCCAGCACCCCCCACGGGGGAGGCGGGGAGCTGTTTTTT	CASTPHGGGGELFF
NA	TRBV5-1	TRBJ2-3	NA	TGCGCCAGCAGCGGGGGCCCTCGACCGCCAGATACGCAGTATTTT	CASSGGPRPPDTQYF
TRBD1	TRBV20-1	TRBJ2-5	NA	TGCAGTGCCGCACAGGGGGCAGAACAAGAGACCCAGTACTTC	CSAAQGAEQETQYF
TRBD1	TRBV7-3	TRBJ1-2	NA	TGTGCCAGCAGCTCCCGGACAGGATCTGGCTACACCTTC	CASSSRTGSGYTF
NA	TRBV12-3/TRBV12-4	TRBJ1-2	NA	TGTGCCAGCAGTTCTCCTCAAGGGATCCATGGCTACACCTTC	CASSSPQGIHGYTF
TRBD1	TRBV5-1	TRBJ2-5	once	TGCGCCAGCAGCGTAACAGGGGCCTCCTCGGAGACCCAGTACTTC	CASSVTGASSETQYF
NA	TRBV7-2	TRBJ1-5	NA	TGTGCCAGCAGCGTAGAGGGGGGACCCGATCAGCCCCAGCATTTT	CASSVEGGPDQPQHF
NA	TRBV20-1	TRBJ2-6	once	TGCGGTCACTCCTCTGGGGCCAACGTCCTGACTTTC	CGHSSGANVLTF
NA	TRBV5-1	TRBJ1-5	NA	TGCGCCAGCAGCACGGACGGCAATAGCAATCAGCCCCAGCATTTT	CASSTDGNSNQPQHF